The source of this TCR beta chain is a study of shared clonotypes between healthy human individuals (dated by TCRdb to about 2020). Study-level background: The cohort included three men and a couple of women between 18 and 49 years of age. To estimate repertoire size and how much clonotypes are shared between individuals, the study performed deep sequencing of blood TCR repertoires from a few healthy adults. To increase sequencing depth and limit assay-specific biases, TCR repertoire library preparation and sequencing were carried out by different laboratories using diverse techniques. Per donor, three plates each were used for CD4 naive and CD4 memory, two for CD8 naive, and one for CD8 memory. Leukapheresis yielded between about 0.85 and 9.5 billion PBMCs per donor.

Using the deep immunoSEQ assay, TCR CDR3 regions were amplified from genomic DNA by multiplex PCR. For each cell subset, the extracted genomic DNA was distributed evenly across all wells of several immunoSEQ 96-well plates, and each plate served as one replicate. For sorted subsets, each replicate PCR was loaded with around 200 ng genomic DNA, equivalent to roughly 30,000 T cell genomes. Purified libraries were quantified with a Qubit 3.0 fluorometer, sized on a Bioanalyzer 2100, and re-quantified with the KAPA Library Quantification kit. Every immunoSEQ 96-well plate was sequenced on a dedicated single-read 150-cycle Illumina NextSeq 550 flow cell. The study's processing was this. Because the immunoSEQ output held only junctional sequences and lacked quality scores, the filtering could not match the filtering applied to full-length reads. Sequences were annotated with PyIR, a Python wrapper for IgBLAST v1.9, using IMGT germline references to assign V/J genes and CDR3. Reads were filtered out if the reads had weak V/J assignments (E-value above 1e-6), no CDR3, stop codons, out-of-frame junctions, or ambiguous translated residues. V3J clonotypes were defined by identical inferred V gene, J gene, and CDR3 amino acid sequence. To compute the percentage overlap between repertoires, the number of shared unique clonotypes was divided by the size of the smaller repertoire. Repertoire richness was assessed with RTK rarefaction, the Chao1 estimator, and Recon v2.1 estimates of unobserved clonotypes. For all TCRbeta clonotypes obtained by the gDNA method from a few donors, generation probabilities were computed with OLGA. TCRdb retrieved this table from immuneACCESS and kept in-frame rearrangements only. Not all clones are present; in checked studies, unresolved V genes account for under half, and no reason is known for the remainder. The V and J calls and clone size were taken over from that table, and D and trimming were inferred from the DNA. A total of some 1 million clones appear in this sample, 65% to 75% of them only once. Clones ranked in the top ten supply around 1.4% of the sample.

The donors were healthy, HIV-negative adults who had no recently reported acute infections or vaccinations. Every donor was a Caucasian adult living in Nashville, Tennessee, USA. CD4+ T cells were enriched through magnetic negative selection, after which naive cells were positively selected on CD45RA and the remaining negative fraction served as the memory subset. Blood was obtained by leukapheresis, after which PBMCs were separated by Ficoll-Histopaque density gradient centrifugation and cryopreserved in liquid nitrogen vapor phase. Analytical flow cytometry was used to check the purity and quantity of each magnetically sorted T cell population. From each sorted fraction, genomic DNA was isolated and quantified by UV absorbance on a Nanodrop 2000c. The paper's findings and limits, for the study overall: Naive subsets generally had larger estimated clonotype richness than memory subsets did. The genetic and exposure-history diversity represented was limited by the small number of donors. Sampling was restricted to blood, and TCR repertoires in tissues likely differ from the TCR repertoires found in blood. Sharing across a few donors was observed for approximately 4.6% of naive CD4, 3.5% of naive CD8, 2.3% of memory CD4, and roughly 0.4% of memory CD8 clonotypes. Rarefaction of sorted-subset datasets indicated incomplete sequencing despite the large sequencing depth. Based on pairwise subsampling, the degree of clonotype sharing among donors was expected to be affected by sequencing depth. Compared with non-shared clonotypes, clonotypes shared by all four sorted-subset donors had higher generation probabilities.

With regard to this clone: Its recognized antigen is unknown. Base qualities are not provided; no much larger clone lies one nucleotide away.

Trimming costs V 7 bases and J 1 base, and their ends lie 14 bases apart. The CDR3 starts with the cysteine, ends with the phenylalanine, and has 14 residues. The entry retains the CDR3 DNA only, 42 bases that are in frame from base 1. Sequences MDHEN (CDR1) and SYDVKM (CDR2) are obtained from the germline V gene. This TCR derives from a man between 18 and 29 years old in good health. The rearrangement combines TRBV28 with TRBJ2-7; perhaps TRBD1 is the D gene, with 6 bases matching. The sample consisted of memory CD4+ T cells sorted from blood. The sample's cell subset or site label, decoded: CD45RA-negative fraction. The CDR3 is CASIGDILSYEQYF. DNA sequence: TGTGCCAGCATCGGGGACATATTGTCCTACGAGCAGTACTTC.